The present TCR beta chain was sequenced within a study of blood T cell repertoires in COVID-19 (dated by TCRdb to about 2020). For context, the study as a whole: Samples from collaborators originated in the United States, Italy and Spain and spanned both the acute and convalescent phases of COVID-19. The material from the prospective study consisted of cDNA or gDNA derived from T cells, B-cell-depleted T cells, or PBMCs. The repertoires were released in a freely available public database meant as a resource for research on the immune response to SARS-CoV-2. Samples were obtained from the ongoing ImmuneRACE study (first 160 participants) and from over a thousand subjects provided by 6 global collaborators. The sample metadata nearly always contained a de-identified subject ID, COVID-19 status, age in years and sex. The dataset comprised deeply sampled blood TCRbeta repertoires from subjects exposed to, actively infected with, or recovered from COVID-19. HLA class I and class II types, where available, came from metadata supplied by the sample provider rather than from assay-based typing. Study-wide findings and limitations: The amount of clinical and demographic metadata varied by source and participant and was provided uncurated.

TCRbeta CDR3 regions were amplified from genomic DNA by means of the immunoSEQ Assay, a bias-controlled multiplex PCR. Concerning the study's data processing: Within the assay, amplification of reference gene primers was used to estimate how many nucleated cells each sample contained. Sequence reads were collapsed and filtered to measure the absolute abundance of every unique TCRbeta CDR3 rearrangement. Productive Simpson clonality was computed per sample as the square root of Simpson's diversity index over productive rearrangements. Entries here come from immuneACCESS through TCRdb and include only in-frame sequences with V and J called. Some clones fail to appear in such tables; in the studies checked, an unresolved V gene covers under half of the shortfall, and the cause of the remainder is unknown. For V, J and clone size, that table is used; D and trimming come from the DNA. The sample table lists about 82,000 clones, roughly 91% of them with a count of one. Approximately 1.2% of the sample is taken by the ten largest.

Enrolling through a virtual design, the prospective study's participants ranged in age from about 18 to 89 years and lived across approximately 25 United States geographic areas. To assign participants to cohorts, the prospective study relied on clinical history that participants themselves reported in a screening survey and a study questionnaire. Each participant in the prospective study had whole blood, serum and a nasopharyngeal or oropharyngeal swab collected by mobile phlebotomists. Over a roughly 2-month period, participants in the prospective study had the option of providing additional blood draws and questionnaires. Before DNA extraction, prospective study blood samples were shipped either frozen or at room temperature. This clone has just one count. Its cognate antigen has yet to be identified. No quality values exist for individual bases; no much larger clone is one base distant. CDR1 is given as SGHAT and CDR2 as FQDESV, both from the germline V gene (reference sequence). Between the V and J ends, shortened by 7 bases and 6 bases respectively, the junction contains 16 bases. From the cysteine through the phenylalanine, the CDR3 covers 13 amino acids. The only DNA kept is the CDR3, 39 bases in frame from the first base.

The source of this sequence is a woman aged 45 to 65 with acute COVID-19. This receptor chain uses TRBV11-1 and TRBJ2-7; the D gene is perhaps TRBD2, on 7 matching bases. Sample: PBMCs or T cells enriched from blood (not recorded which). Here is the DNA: TGTGCCAGCACCAGGGGAGGGGAACCCGAGCAGTACTTC. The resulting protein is CASTRGGEPEQYF.